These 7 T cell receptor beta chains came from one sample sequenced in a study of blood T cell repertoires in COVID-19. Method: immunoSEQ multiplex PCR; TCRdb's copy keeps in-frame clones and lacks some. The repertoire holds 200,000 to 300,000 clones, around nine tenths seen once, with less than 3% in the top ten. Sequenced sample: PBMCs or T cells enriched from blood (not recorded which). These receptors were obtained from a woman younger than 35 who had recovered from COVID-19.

The CDR3 nucleotides are TGTGCCAGCAGCGAAGACAGGGGCCTTGAAACCGCAACGCTGTTCTTC. It is translated as CASSEDRGLETATLFF. This chain uses TRBV7-2 with TRBJ2-1; 8 bases align to TRBD1. V was pared by 5 bases and J by 15 bases, with 21 bases of the junction left unmatched. CDR1 and CDR2 (germline): SGHTA, FQGNSA. The CDR3 runs to 16 residues.

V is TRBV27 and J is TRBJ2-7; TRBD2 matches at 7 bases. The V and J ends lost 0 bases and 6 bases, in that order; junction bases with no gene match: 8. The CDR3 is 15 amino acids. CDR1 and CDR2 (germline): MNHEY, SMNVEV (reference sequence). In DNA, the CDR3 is TGTGCCAGCAGTTTATCTAAACGGGGACTATCCGAGCAGTACTTC. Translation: CASSLSKRGLSEQYF.

The CDR3 coding sequence is TGTGCCAGCAGGCAAACAGACCACGCTAACTATGGCTACACCTTC. Translated: CASRQTDHANYGYTF. This sequence joins TRBV2 and TRBJ1-2; D is ambiguous. V lost 6 bases and J lost 0, with 14 bases in between. CDR1 is SNHLY and CDR2 is FYNNEI in the germline V gene. The CDR3 spans 15 residues.

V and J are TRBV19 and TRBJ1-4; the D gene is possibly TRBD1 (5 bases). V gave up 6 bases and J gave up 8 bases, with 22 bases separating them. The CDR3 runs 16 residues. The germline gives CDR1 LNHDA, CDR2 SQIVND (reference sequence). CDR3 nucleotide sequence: TGTGCCAGTAGCATCATTCGTGGGGGAGGCGGAGAAAAACTGTTTTTT. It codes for CASSIIRGGGGEKLFF.

The CDR3 loop is CASSQRYEQYF. In DNA, the CDR3 is TGTGCCAGCAGCCAACGCTACGAGCAGTACTTC. The genes are TRBV3-1 (or the pseudogene TRBV3-2) and TRBJ2-7; D gene ambiguous. V shed 2 bases and J shed 3 bases, with 2 bases lying between them. In germline, CDR1 is LGHDT, CDR2 YNNKEL (reference sequence). The CDR3 contains 11 residues.

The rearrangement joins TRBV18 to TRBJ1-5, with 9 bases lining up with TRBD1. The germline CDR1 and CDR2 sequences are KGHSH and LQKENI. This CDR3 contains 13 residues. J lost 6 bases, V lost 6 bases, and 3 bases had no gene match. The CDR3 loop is CASSPDRGQPQHF. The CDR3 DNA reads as TGTGCCAGCTCCCCGGACAGGGGTCAGCCCCAGCATTTT.

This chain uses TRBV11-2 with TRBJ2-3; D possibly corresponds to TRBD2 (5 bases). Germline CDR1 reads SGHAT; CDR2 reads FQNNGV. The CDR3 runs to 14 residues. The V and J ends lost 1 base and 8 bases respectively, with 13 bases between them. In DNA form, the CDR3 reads TGTGCCAGCAGCTTAGGGCCAGAGGGTGGTACGCAGTATTTT. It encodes CASSLGPEGGTQYF.